This T cell receptor beta chain is from a study of shared clonotypes between healthy human individuals (TCRdb year 2020). Describing the broader study: The cohort comprised a couple of women and three men aged 18 to 49 years. Between about 0.94 and 8.9 billion PBMCs per donor were obtained by leukapheresis. To increase sequencing depth and limit assay-specific biases, different laboratories used diverse techniques to prepare libraries and sequence TCR repertoires. For each donor, three plates each were used for CD4 naive and CD4 memory, two plates were used for CD8 naive, and one plate was used for CD8 memory. To estimate repertoire size and how much clonotype sharing occurs between individuals, the study deeply sequenced the blood TCR repertoires of 4 to 6 healthy adults.

From the germline V gene (reference sequence), CDR1 is MNHNY and CDR2 is SVGAGI. V gives up 11 bases and J gives up 3 bases, and the segment between their germline ends measures 14 bases. Including the terminal cysteine and phenylalanine, the CDR3 comprises 13 residues. Only the CDR3 DNA is retained, 39 bases long and in frame from the first base. Using the deep immunoSEQ assay, multiplex PCR amplified TCR CDR3 regions from genomic DNA. Extracted genomic DNA from each cell subset was spread evenly across all wells of several immunoSEQ 96-well plates, with each plate serving as a replicate. For sorted subsets, around 200 ng genomic DNA, equal to about 30,000 T cell genomes, was loaded into each replicate PCR. Purified libraries were quantified with a Qubit 3.0 fluorometer, sized on a Bioanalyzer 2100, and re-quantified with the KAPA Library Quantification kit. Each immunoSEQ 96-well plate was sequenced on its own single-read 150-cycle Illumina NextSeq 550 flow cell. As for the authors' bioinformatics: Because only junctional sequences without quality scores were contained in the immunoSEQ output, filtering matching that applied to full-length reads could not be performed. Sequences were annotated with PyIR, a Python wrapper for IgBLAST v1.9, using IMGT germline references to assign V/J genes and CDR3. Any read was removed if the V/J assignment was weak (E-value above 1e-6), the CDR3 was missing, or the read contained stop codons, out-of-frame junctions, or ambiguous translated residues. V3J clonotypes were defined by identical inferred V gene, J gene, and CDR3 amino acid sequence. The percentage overlap between two repertoires was calculated by dividing the number of shared unique clonotypes by the size of the smaller repertoire. Three approaches were used to assess repertoire richness: RTK rarefaction, the Chao1 estimator, and Recon v2.1 estimates of unobserved clonotypes. For all TCRbeta clonotypes obtained by the gDNA method from a few donors, generation probabilities were computed with OLGA. The clones in this table, taken by TCRdb from immuneACCESS, are in-frame only. Not every clone is retained; where verified, under half of the shortfall comes from an unresolved V gene, and the cause of the rest is unknown. Clone size and the V and J calls come from that table; the DNA yielded D and trimming. The sample records roughly 1,500,000 clones, approximately 98.5% of which are singletons. Over 0.3% of the sample rests with the top ten.

The donors were healthy, HIV-negative adults with no recently reported acute infections or vaccinations. Every donor was a Caucasian adult living in Nashville, Tennessee, USA. CD4+ T cells were enriched through magnetic negative selection, after which naive cells were positively selected on CD45RA and the remaining negative fraction served as the memory subset. Blood was obtained by leukapheresis, after which PBMCs were separated by Ficoll-Histopaque density gradient centrifugation and cryopreserved in liquid nitrogen vapor phase. Analytical flow cytometry was used to check the purity and quantity of every magnetically sorted T cell population. From each sorted fraction, genomic DNA was isolated and quantified by UV absorbance on a Nanodrop 2000c. Results the study describes overall, beyond this receptor: Clonotypes shared by all four sorted-subset donors showed higher generation probabilities than non-shared clonotypes. Even with the large sequencing depth, rarefaction of the sorted-subset datasets indicated that sequencing was incomplete. The small number of donors limited the genetic and exposure-history diversity represented. When a handful of donors were compared, the shared fraction of clonotypes was around 5.1% for naive CD4, about 4% for naive CD8, roughly 2.3% for memory CD4, and about 0.36% for memory CD8. Based on pairwise subsampling, the degree of clonotype sharing among donors was expected to be affected by sequencing depth. Naive subsets generally had larger estimated clonotype richness than memory subsets. Sampling was restricted to blood, and TCR repertoires in tissue are likely to differ from TCR repertoires in blood.

With regard to this clone: It lacks a known antigen. It has no much larger one-base neighbor in the sample; base qualities were not kept.

The rearranged chain carries TRBV6-6 and TRBJ1-5, with the D gene uncertain. The TCR was taken from a man aged 30-40 years in good health. The sample was naive CD4+ T cells sorted from blood. The cell subset or site label corresponds to: CD45RA+ positively selected. The nucleotides read TGTGCCGGAAGGAGGGAGTACAATCAGCCCCAGCATTTT. This translates into CAGRREYNQPQHF.